This is a list of T cell receptor beta chains from one sample in a study of OX40 agonist ivuxolimab in advanced cancers. The assay was immunoSEQ multiplex PCR, and TCRdb's table has in-frame clones only and misses some. The profile shows about 17,000 clones, about 87% of them singletons. Specimen: CD4+ or CD8+ T cells sorted from blood, collected in a trial of the OX40 agonist ivuxolimab. Source of these receptors: an adult with an advanced solid tumor such as melanoma, head and neck, liver or kidney cancer. CDR3s include the opening cysteine and the closing phenylalanine or tryptophan. The D gene is left open where the match is weak. Size tells how often a clone was seen (once, few, many) or the class of an expanded clone, and some rows leave it out.

V gene,D gene,CDR3 length,clone size,J gene,CDR3 DNA,CDR3 protein
TRBV10-2,NA,13,NA,TRBJ2-2,TGCGCCAGCAGTGAAGAGGGCGGCGGGGAGCTGTTTTTT,CASSEEGGGELFF
TRBV4-2,TRBD2,16,once,TRBJ2-1,TGTGCCAGCAGCCAAGCAGAGCGGGAGCCCTACAATGAGCAGTTCTTC,CASSQAEREPYNEQFF
TRBV19,NA,14,NA,TRBJ1-1,TGTGCCAGTAGTATTGGGGGGCCTAGGACTGAAGCTTTCTTT,CASSIGGPRTEAFF
TRBV7-3,NA,13,NA,TRBJ1-2,TGTGCCAGCAGTTCAGGGGTGGGCAGCGGCTACACCTTC,CASSSGVGSGYTF
TRBV6-1,TRBD1,13,NA,TRBJ2-1,TGTGCCAGCACAGGGGGAGAGGACAATGAGCAGTTCTTC,CASTGGEDNEQFF
TRBV7-9,NA,12,NA,TRBJ1-1,TGTGCCAGCAGTTTGGGACAACCTGAAGCTTTCTTT,CASSLGQPEAFF
TRBV9,NA,15,NA,TRBJ2-1,TGTGCCAGCAGCGTAGGGGCCCGGTCCTACAATGAGCAGTTCTTC,CASSVGARSYNEQFF
TRBV7-6,TRBD2,13,NA,TRBJ2-7,TGTGCCAGCAGCTTGGGGACTACCTACGAGCAGTACTTC,CASSLGTTYEQYF
TRBV12-5,NA,14,NA,TRBJ1-1,TGTGCTAGTGGTGGCAGACAGAGGAACACTGAAGCTTTCTTT,CASGGRQRNTEAFF
TRBV28,TRBD1,14,NA,TRBJ1-1,TGTGCCAGCAGTCCCAGGACAGGGGTGATCGAAGCTTTCTTT,CASSPRTGVIEAFF
TRBV19,NA,13,NA,TRBJ2-3,TGTGCCAGTGGGCGCGCTATCACAGATACGCAGTATTTT,CASGRAITDTQYF
TRBV27,NA,13,NA,TRBJ2-7,TGTGCCAGCAGTCCCGGGCAGGGCTACGAGCAGTACTTC,CASSPGQGYEQYF
TRBV11-1,TRBD2,14,NA,TRBJ2-7,TGTGCCAGCAGCCGAGCGGGAGGGCCGGGGGAGCAGTACTTC,CASSRAGGPGEQYF
TRBV27,NA,14,NA,TRBJ1-1,TGTGCCAGCAGTTATAAGGGACAGAACACTGAAGCTTTCTTT,CASSYKGQNTEAFF
TRBV29-1,NA,13,once,TRBJ1-4,TGCAGCGTTGAATCTGGGCTTAATGAAAAACTGTTTTTT,CSVESGLNEKLFF
TRBV27,NA,15,NA,TRBJ1-4,TGTGCCAGCAGTTCGACACTCAAGGGCGGTGAAAAACTGTTTTTT,CASSSTLKGGEKLFF
TRBV6-4,NA,16,few,TRBJ2-2,TGTGCCAGCAGTGACCAACCCGGGTTGGAAACCGGGGAGCTGTTTTTT,CASSDQPGLETGELFF
TRBV7-9,NA,14,NA,TRBJ2-1,TGTGCCAGCAGCTTAGAAGAGGCTTCAGGTGAGCAGTTCTTC,CASSLEEASGEQFF
TRBV19,NA,14,NA,TRBJ1-2,TGTGCCAGTAGCGGGGATGGGCTTAACTATGGCTACACCTTC,CASSGDGLNYGYTF
TRBV30,TRBD1,14,NA,TRBJ1-2,TGTGCCTGGAGTACCGACAGGGGATCTTATGGCTACACCTTC,CAWSTDRGSYGYTF
TRBV7-9,NA,15,NA,TRBJ2-3,TGTGCCAGCAGCTTGACAGGTACAACCACAGATACGCAGTATTTT,CASSLTGTTTDTQYF
TRBV28,NA,17,NA,TRBJ1-5,TGTGCCAGCAGTTTAGGCAGGGGACTCTATAGCAATCAGCCCCAGCATTTT,CASSLGRGLYSNQPQHF
TRBV19,NA,14,NA,TRBJ2-7,TGTGCCAGTAGTTTTTCAGGGGACTCCTACGAGCAGTACTTC,CASSFSGDSYEQYF
TRBV30,NA,13,NA,TRBJ1-1,TGTGCCTGGAGTGTCGCCATGAACACTGAAGCTTTCTTT,CAWSVAMNTEAFF
TRBV4-3,NA,14,NA,TRBJ2-2,TGCGCCAGCAGCCAAGACCTGAACACCGGGGAGCTGTTTTTT,CASSQDLNTGELFF